Each of the 5 T cell receptor beta chains below was sequenced from the same sample in a study of beta chain features in type 1 diabetes. What these receptors recognize is not known. Points from the study as a whole: A moderate, significant TCRB CDR3 shortening appeared in type 1 diabetes across four CD4+ subsets.

All of the isolated RNA was reverse transcribed, so expressed TCRB transcripts were sequenced. TCRdb's table, derived via immunoSEQ multiplex PCR, lists solely in-frame clones and lacks some. The repertoire holds about 650,000 clones, 9.5% to 15% seen once, with roughly 0.12% in the top ten. The sample taken for sequencing was naive CD4+ T cells from blood. The receptors were sampled from a man younger than 40 with type 1 diabetes.

Only a few counts were recorded for this clone. V and J are TRBV6-1 and TRBJ2-3; unclear D gene. CDR1 is MNHNS, CDR2 SASEGT, per germline. This CDR3 region has 13 residues. The V gene lost 7 bases and the J gene lost 5 bases, with 13 bases spanning the gap. Here the CDR3 DNA reads TGTGCCAGCATGGGGTTAGGCGGAGATACGCAGTATTTT. It encodes CASMGLGGDTQYF.

This clone was found a few times. At the DNA level, this CDR3 is encoded by other sequences in the same sample as well. The chain uses TRBV10-3 and TRBJ2-6; D remains ambiguous. Germline lookup yields CDR1 ENHRY and CDR2 SYGVKD. V shed 4 bases and J shed 0 bases, with 1 base lying between them. The CDR3 spans 13 residues. CDR3 region: CAISASGANVLTF. The CDR3 nucleotides read TGTGCCATCAGTGCCTCTGGGGCCAACGTCCTGACTTTC.

This clone was seen only a few times. DNA for the CDR3: TGTGCCAGCAGCGCCGACCCATTTCTTACTACCTACGAGCAGTACTTC. Protein sequence: CASSADPFLTTYEQYF. V is TRBV5-6 and J is TRBJ2-7, with D uncertain. The CDR3 totals 16 residues. Trimming removed 4 bases at V and 2 bases at J, with 19 bases between. CDR1 is SGHDT, CDR2 YYEEEE, per germline.

The V call is TRBV9, the J call TRBJ2-5; D call uncertain. The V and J ends lost 0 bases and 4 bases respectively, with 13 bases between them. This CDR3 is built from 15 residues. The germline V gene has CDR1 SGDLS and CDR2 YYNGEE. The CDR3 region is CASSVGNPPLETQYF. The DNA for the CDR3 is TGTGCCAGCAGCGTAGGTAATCCTCCTTTAGAGACCCAGTACTTC. Full variable domain (rest looked up from reference TRBV9 and TRBJ2-5): DSGVTQTPKHLITATGQRVTLRCSPRSGDLSVYWYQQSLDQGLQFLIQYYNGEERAKGNILERFSAQQFPDLHSELNLSSLELGDSALYFCASSVGNPPLETQYFGPGTRLLVL.

This clone has only a few counts. The genes are TRBV5-1 and TRBJ2-5, with D perhaps TRBD2 (6 bases). The CDR3 is 15 residues long. Germline V gene sequence: CDR1 SGHRS, CDR2 YFSETQ. Trimming stripped 4 bases from V and 1 base from J, with 14 bases between. The CDR3 here is CASSGGTASQETQYF. In DNA, the CDR3 is TGCGCCAGCAGCGGCGGGACCGCGTCCCAAGAGACCCAGTACTTC. Variable domain in full (rest from reference TRBV5-1 and TRBJ2-5): KAGVTQTPRYLIKTRGQQVTLSCSPISGHRSVSWYQQTPGQGLQFLFEYFSETQRNKGNFPGRFSGRQFSNSRSEMNVSTLELGDSALYLCASSGGTASQETQYFGPGTRLLVL.